These 22 T cell receptor beta chains were all obtained from the same sample, sequenced in a study of cytomegalovirus exposure and HLA in healthy donors. PCR employed 60 Vbeta and 13 Jbeta primers. Method: immunoSEQ multiplex PCR; TCRdb's copy keeps in-frame clones and lacks some. The table records 70,000 to 100,000 clones, 80% of them present only once. Sequenced: PBMCs. These TCRs come from a young man in good health and CMV-seronegative.

The rearrangement uses TRBV5-5 and TRBJ1-5; D might be TRBD1 (6 bases). The germline gives CDR1 SGHKS, CDR2 YYEKEE (reference sequence). The CDR3 contains 15 residues. Trimming took off 2 bases at V and 0 bases at J, with 9 bases between the two ends. This CDR3 reads CASSLDRNSNQPQHF. CDR3 in DNA: TGTGCCAGCAGCTTAGACAGGAATAGCAATCAGCCCCAGCATTTT.

V usage is TRBV12-5 and J usage is TRBJ2-7, with 9 bases identical to TRBD2. This CDR3 spans 16 amino acids. CDR1 is LGHNT and CDR2 is FRNRAP in the germline V gene. The V gene end was trimmed by 0 bases and the J gene end by 1 base; junction bases not matched to a gene: 4. In nucleotides, the CDR3 is TGTGCTAGTGGTTTGGTACTTAGCGGGAGATCCTACGAGCAGTACTTC. Protein: CASGLVLSGRSYEQYF.

The chain links TRBV21-1 to TRBJ2-2; TRBD2 is the table's D call and was not checked against the DNA. TRBV21-1 has pseudogene status. The CDR3 runs 20 residues. Written as DNA, the CDR3 is TGTGCCAGCAGCAAATGGAGGAGGTCGGGACTGACGGCGAACACCGGGGAGCTGTTTTTT. Protein product: CASSKWRRSGLTANTGELFF.

This clone was found a few times. The chain recombines TRBV9 with TRBJ2-7; 9 positions agree with TRBD2. The germline V gene has CDR1 SGDLS and CDR2 YYNGEE. This CDR3 spans 17 amino acids. The V segment lost 3 bases and the J segment 6 bases; nucleotides outside the gene matches: 16. The CDR3 reads CASSARLAGTSPSEQYF. The CDR3 DNA is TGTGCCAGCAGCGCTCGACTGGCCGGGACTAGCCCGAGCGAGCAGTACTTC.

The V and J genes are TRBV4-1 and TRBJ2-7; possibly TRBD1 for D (6 bases). V shed 3 bases and J shed 1 base, with 16 bases lying between them. This CDR3 is built from 16 residues. Germline V gene lookup returns CDR1 MGHRA and CDR2 YSYEKL. For the CDR3, the DNA is TGCGCCAGCAGCCATTCATCCGGGACACCGTCCTACGAGCAGTACTTC. Its translation is CASSHSSGTPSYEQYF.

The chain combines TRBV9 with TRBJ1-2; TRBD1 matches at 10 bases. The germline V gene encodes CDR1 SGDLS and CDR2 YYNGEE. J lost 4 bases, V lost 4 bases, and 7 bases had no gene match. The length of the CDR3 is 15 residues. The CDR3 spells CASSIGQGEGYGYTF. The DNA of the CDR3 is TGTGCCAGCAGCATAGGACAGGGGGAGGGCTATGGCTACACCTTC.

This clone appeared a few times. The chain couples TRBV7-3 to TRBJ2-7; 12 bases align to TRBD2. CDR3 length: 14 residues. From germline, CDR1 is SGHTA and CDR2 FQGTGA. J was trimmed by 2 bases and V by 5 bases; bases with no gene match: 1. CDR3 DNA: TGTGCCAGCAGCCTAGCGGGGGGGCCCTACGAGCAGTACTTC. This sequence encodes CASSLAGGPYEQYF.

This rearrangement joins TRBV29-1 to TRBJ1-6, with D possibly being TRBD1 (5 bases). Per the germline V gene, CDR1 is SQVTM and CDR2 is ANQGSEA. Trimming took 5 bases from V and 7 from J, leaving 18 bases between them. The CDR3 runs to 15 residues. This CDR3 is CSVLSRAGRNSPLHF. The CDR3 DNA follows: TGCAGCGTTTTATCCCGAGCAGGGCGGAATTCACCCCTCCACTTT. Drawing the rest from reference TRBV29-1 and TRBJ1-6, the complete variable domain is SAVISQKPSRDICQRGTSLTIQCQVDSQVTMMFWYRQQPGQSLTLIATANQGSEATYESGFVIDKFPISRPNLTFSTLTVSNMSPEDSSIYLCSVLSRAGRNSPLHFGNGTRLTVT.

This sequence joins TRBV9 and TRBJ1-2, with TRBD1 matching over 11 bases. Trimming at V came to 6 bases and at J to 8 bases, leaving 6 bases not matched to a gene. The V gene's germline CDR1 is SGDLS and CDR2 YYNGEE. The CDR3 extends over 13 amino acids. For the CDR3, the DNA is TGTGCCAGCACAGGACAGGGGGCTTGGGGCTACACCTTC. This sequence encodes CASTGQGAWGYTF.

The CDR3 reads CASSSDGNYGYTF. The CDR3 nucleotides read TGTGCCAGCAGTAGTGACGGGAACTATGGCTACACCTTC. This chain joins TRBV6-6 and TRBJ1-2; D unresolved. V was shortened by 5 bases and J by 2 bases, with 9 bases between the two germline ends. From germline, CDR1 is MNHNY and CDR2 SVGAGI (reference sequence). This CDR3 has 13 residues.

DNA for the CDR3: TGTGCCAGCAGCTTGGCGCAGGGGGCGCGCGGCTACACCTTC. It is translated as CASSLAQGARGYTF. The rearrangement joins TRBV5-4 to TRBJ1-2; 8 nucleotides line up with TRBD1. Germline-derived CDR1 and CDR2 are SGHNT and YYREEE (reference sequence). The CDR3 loop spans 14 amino acids. J was trimmed by 8 bases and V by 0 bases; bases with no gene match: 6. Combining the CDR3 with reference TRBV5-4 and TRBJ1-2 gives the whole variable domain ETGVTQSPTHLIKTRGQQVTLRCSSQSGHNTVSWYQQALGQGPQFIFQYYREEENGRGNFPPRFSGLQFPNYSSELNVNALELDDSALYLCASSLAQGARGYTFGSGTRLTVV.

The chain uses TRBV19 and TRBJ1-1, with a possible D match to TRBD1 (6 bases). The CDR3 runs to 11 residues. From germline, CDR1 is LNHDA and CDR2 SQIVND (reference sequence). Trimming stripped 6 bases from V and 10 bases from J, with 12 bases between. The DNA of the CDR3 is TGTGCCAGTAGGGAAACAGGGAGAGCTTTCTTT. This translates into CASRETGRAFF.

The chain recombines TRBV19 with TRBJ2-7; the D gene is possibly TRBD1 (6 bases). Germline CDR1 is LNHDA and CDR2 is SQIVND (reference sequence). This CDR3 has 13 residues. V lost 2 bases and J lost 3, with 8 bases in between. The CDR3 DNA reads as TGTGCCAGTAGTATACAGGGGAACTACGAGCAGTACTTC. It is translated as CASSIQGNYEQYF. Supplemented by reference TRBV19 and TRBJ2-7, the full variable domain reads DGGITQSPKYLFRKEGQNVTLSCEQNLNHDAMYWYRQDPGQGLRLIYYSQIVNDFQKGDIAEGYSVSREKKESFPLTVTSAQKNPTAFYLCASSIQGNYEQYFGPGTRLTVT.

The chain couples TRBV7-2 to TRBJ1-5; possibly TRBD1 for D (6 bases). V shed 6 bases and J shed 6 bases, with 21 bases lying between them. Germline assignment: CDR1 SGHTA and CDR2 FQGNSA. The CDR3 is made up of 16 amino acids. CDR3 in DNA: TGTGCCAGCAGGAGAGGCAGGGCAGGGGAGGGTCAGCCCCAGCATTTT. This encodes CASRRGRAGEGQPQHF.

The genes are TRBV5-8 and TRBJ2-5, with 8 bases lining up with TRBD1. CDR1 is SGHTS, CDR2 YDEGEE, per germline. V lost 4 bases and J lost 4; bases outside the gene matches: 9. The CDR3 runs 15 residues. This CDR3 reads CASSGSRGRRETQYF. The CDR3 nucleotides read TGTGCCAGCAGCGGGAGCAGGGGGCGAAGAGAGACCCAGTACTTC.

V and J are TRBV27 and TRBJ2-1, with TRBD2 identical over 7 bases. The CDR3 totals 14 residues. Trimming removed 3 bases from V and 4 bases from J; junction bases left unmatched: 3. Germline V CDR1 and CDR2: MNHEY, SMNVEV (reference sequence). CDR3 protein: CASSLLAAYNEQFF. CDR3 DNA: TGTGCCAGCAGTTTGCTAGCGGCTTACAATGAGCAGTTCTTC.

This clone ranks as medium-sized. The J gene is TRBJ2-7, the V gene TRBV19; TRBD1 matches at 9 bases. V lost 5 bases to trimming and J lost 0 bases; unmatched junction nucleotides: 8. Germline CDR1 LNHDA, CDR2 SQIVND (reference sequence). This CDR3 has 16 amino acids. CDR3 coding DNA: TGTGCCAGTAGTCCCCGACAGGGGGAAAGCTCCTACGAGCAGTACTTC. Residues: CASSPRQGESSYEQYF.

V usage is TRBV6-5 and J usage is TRBJ2-7; 11 positions match TRBD1. The CDR3 is 15 residues long. CDR1 is MNHEY, CDR2 SVGAGI, per germline. J lost 4 bases, V lost 2 bases, and 4 bases had no gene match. In DNA, the CDR3 is TGTGCCAGCAGTTACCCCGGGACAGGGGGGTACGAGCAGTACTTC. This sequence encodes CASSYPGTGGYEQYF.

This chain joins TRBV15 and TRBJ1-2, with D uncertain. This CDR3 contains 14 residues. Between the trimmed V and J ends, which lost 5 bases and 5 bases, there was a span of 15 bases. CDR1 is LNHNV and CDR2 is YYDKDF in the germline V gene (reference sequence). In DNA, the CDR3 is TGTGCCACCAGCCCCTTGGCGGCTGGTTATGGCTACACCTTC. Amino acid sequence: CATSPLAAGYGYTF.

The chain joins TRBV27 to TRBJ2-2; possibly TRBD1 for D (6 bases). This CDR3 has 15 amino acids. Germline CDR1 MNHEY, CDR2 SMNVEV (reference sequence). Deletions cut 7 bases from V and 1 base from J, with 13 bases between. The CDR3 protein is CASNRKTGNTGELFF. For the CDR3, the DNA is TGTGCCAGCAACCGGAAGACAGGGAACACCGGGGAGCTGTTTTTT.

The chain carries TRBV19 and TRBJ2-1, with a tentative D call TRBD2 (6 bases). Germline V gene data show CDR1 as LNHDA and CDR2 as SQIVND (reference sequence). The CDR3 sequence is 15 residues long. Trimming removed 2 bases from V and 5 bases from J, with 13 bases in between. The CDR3 region is CASSISASENNEQFF. The DNA of the CDR3 is TGTGCCAGTAGTATATCGGCTAGCGAGAACAATGAGCAGTTCTTC.

V usage is TRBV6-7 and J usage is TRBJ1-1; D may be TRBD1 (6 bases). TRBV6-7 is marked as an open reading frame, function uncertain. V lost 2 bases and J 4 bases, leaving 20 bases between the germline ends. The CDR3 has 17 residues. The CDR3 DNA sequence: TGTGCCAGCAGTTACCCCGCATTAGGGGGAATAGGCACTGAAGCTTTCTTT. Amino acid sequence: CASSYPALGGIGTEAFF.